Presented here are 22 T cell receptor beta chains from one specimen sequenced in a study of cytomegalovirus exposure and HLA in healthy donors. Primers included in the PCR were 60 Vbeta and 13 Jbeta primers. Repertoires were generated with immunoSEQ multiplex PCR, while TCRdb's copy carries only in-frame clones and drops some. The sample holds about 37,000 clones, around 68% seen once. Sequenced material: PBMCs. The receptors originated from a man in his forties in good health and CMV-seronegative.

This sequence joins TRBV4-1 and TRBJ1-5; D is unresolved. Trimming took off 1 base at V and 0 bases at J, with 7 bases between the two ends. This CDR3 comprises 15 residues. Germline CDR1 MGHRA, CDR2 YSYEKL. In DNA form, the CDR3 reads TGCGCCAGCAGCCAAGTGGAGGCTAGCAATCAGCCCCAGCATTTT. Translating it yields CASSQVEASNQPQHF.

For the CDR3, the DNA is TGTGCCAGCAGTTTAACAGGCAGACTCAACAATGAGCAGTTCTTC. Its translation: CASSLTGRLNNEQFF. The chain has TRBV28 and TRBJ2-1; a possible D gene is TRBD1 (5 bases). V lost 2 bases and J lost 5, with 13 bases in between. The germline CDR1 and CDR2 sequences are MDHEN and SYDVKM. The CDR3 extends over 15 amino acids.

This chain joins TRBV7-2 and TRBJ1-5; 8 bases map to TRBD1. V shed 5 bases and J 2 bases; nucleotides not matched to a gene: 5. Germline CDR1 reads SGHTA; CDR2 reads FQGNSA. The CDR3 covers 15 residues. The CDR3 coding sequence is TGTGCCAGCAGCCCCCAGGGGGCCGGCAATCAGCCCCAGCATTTT. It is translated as CASSPQGAGNQPQHF.

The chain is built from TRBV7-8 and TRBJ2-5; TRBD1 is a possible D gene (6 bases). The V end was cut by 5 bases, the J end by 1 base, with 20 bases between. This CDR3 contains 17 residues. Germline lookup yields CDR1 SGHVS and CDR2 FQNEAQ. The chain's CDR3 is CASSALLMQGIQETQYF. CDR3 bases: TGTGCCAGCAGCGCACTTCTAATGCAGGGGATCCAAGAGACCCAGTACTTC.

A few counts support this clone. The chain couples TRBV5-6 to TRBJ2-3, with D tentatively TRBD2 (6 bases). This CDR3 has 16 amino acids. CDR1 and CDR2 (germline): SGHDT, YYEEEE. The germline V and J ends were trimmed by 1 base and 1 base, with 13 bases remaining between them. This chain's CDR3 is CASSLPLTRGTDTQYF. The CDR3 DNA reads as TGTGCCAGCAGCTTGCCCCTGACTAGAGGCACAGATACGCAGTATTTT.

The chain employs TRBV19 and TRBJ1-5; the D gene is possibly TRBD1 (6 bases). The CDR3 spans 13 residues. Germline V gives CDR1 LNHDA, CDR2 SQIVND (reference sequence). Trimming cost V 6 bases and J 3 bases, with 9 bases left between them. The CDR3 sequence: CASRDSPNQPQHF. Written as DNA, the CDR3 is TGTGCCAGTAGGGACAGCCCCAATCAGCCCCAGCATTTT. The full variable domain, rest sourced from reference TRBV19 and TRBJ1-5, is DGGITQSPKYLFRKEGQNVTLSCEQNLNHDAMYWYRQDPGQGLRLIYYSQIVNDFQKGDIAEGYSVSREKKESFPLTVTSAQKNPTAFYLCASRDSPNQPQHFGDGTRLSIL.

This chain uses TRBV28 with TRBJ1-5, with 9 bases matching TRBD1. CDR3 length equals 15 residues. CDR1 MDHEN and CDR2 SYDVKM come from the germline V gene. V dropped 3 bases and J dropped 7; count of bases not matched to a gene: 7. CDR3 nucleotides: TGTGCCAGCAGTTTCCGGGACAGGGCACCCCAGCCCCAGCATTTT. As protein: CASSFRDRAPQPQHF. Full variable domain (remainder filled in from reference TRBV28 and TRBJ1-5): DVKVTQSSRYLVKRTGEKVFLECVQDMDHENMFWYRQDPGLGLRLIYFSYDVKMKEKGDIPEGYSVSREKKERFSLILESASTNQTSMYLCASSFRDRAPQPQHFGDGTRLSIL.

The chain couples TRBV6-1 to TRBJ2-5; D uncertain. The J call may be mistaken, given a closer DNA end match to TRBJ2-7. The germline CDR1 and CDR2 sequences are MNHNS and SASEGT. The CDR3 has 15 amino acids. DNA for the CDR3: TGTGCCAGCAGTGATTTGGGTGGCGGTACCTACGAGCAGTACTTC. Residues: CASSDLGGGTYEQYF.

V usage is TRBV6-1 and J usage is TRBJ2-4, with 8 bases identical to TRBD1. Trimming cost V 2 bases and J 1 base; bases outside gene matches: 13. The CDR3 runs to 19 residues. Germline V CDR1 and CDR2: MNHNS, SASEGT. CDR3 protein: CASSENPDRAEVAKNIQYF. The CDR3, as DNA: TGTGCCAGCAGTGAAAACCCGGACAGGGCCGAAGTGGCCAAAAACATTCAGTACTTC.

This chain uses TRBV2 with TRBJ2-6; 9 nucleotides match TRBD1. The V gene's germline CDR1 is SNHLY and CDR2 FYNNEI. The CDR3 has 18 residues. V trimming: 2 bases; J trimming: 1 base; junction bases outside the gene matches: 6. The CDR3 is CASSERGQGSSGANVLTF. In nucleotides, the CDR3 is TGTGCCAGCAGTGAAAGGGGACAGGGTTCATCTGGGGCCAACGTCCTGACTTTC.

CDR3 in amino acids: CASSPGQVGEQFF. CDR3 DNA: TGTGCCAGCAGTCCTGGACAGGTCGGCGAGCAGTTCTTC. V gene TRBV27 combines with J gene TRBJ2-1, with TRBD1 matching over 7 bases. Trimming took 5 bases from V and 10 from J; bases not matched to a gene: 8. The CDR3 loop spans 13 amino acids. Looked up from germline, CDR1 is MNHEY and CDR2 is SMNVEV (reference sequence).

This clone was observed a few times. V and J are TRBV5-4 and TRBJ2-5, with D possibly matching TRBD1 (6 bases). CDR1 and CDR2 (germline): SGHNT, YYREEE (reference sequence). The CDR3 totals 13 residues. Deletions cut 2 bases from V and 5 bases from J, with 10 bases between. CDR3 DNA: TGTGCCAGCAGCTTATATCAGGGGGAGACCCAGTACTTC. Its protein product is CASSLYQGETQYF.

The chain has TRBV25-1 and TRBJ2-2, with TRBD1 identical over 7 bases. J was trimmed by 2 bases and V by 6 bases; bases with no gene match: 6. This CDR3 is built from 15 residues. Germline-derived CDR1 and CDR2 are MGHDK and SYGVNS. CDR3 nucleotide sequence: TGTGCCAGCAGCCCCCGACAGGGTAACACCGGGGAGCTGTTTTTT. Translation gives CASSPRQGNTGELFF.

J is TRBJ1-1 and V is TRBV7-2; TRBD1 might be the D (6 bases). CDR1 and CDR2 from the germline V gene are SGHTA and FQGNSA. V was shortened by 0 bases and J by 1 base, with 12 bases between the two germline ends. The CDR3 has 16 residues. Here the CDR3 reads CASSLASTGTNTEAFF. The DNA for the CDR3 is TGTGCCAGCAGCTTAGCCTCGACAGGTACGAACACTGAAGCTTTCTTT.

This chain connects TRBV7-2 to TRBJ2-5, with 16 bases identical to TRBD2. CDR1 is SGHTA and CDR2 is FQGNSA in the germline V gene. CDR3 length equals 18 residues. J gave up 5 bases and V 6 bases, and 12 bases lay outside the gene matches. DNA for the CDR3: TGTGCCAGCAGGTCTAAGGGACTAGCGGGGGGGGAGGACGAGACCCAGTACTTC. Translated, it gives CASRSKGLAGGEDETQYF.

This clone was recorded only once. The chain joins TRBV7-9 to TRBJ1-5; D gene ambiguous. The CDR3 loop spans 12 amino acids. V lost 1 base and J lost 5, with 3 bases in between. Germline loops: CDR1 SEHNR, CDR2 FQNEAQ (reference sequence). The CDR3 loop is CASSLGDQPQHF. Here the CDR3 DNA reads TGTGCCAGCAGCTTAGGAGATCAGCCCCAGCATTTT.

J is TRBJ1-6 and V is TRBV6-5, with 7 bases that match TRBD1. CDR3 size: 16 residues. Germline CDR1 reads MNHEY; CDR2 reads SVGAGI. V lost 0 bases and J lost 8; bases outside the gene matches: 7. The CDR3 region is CASSYSTGTRDSPLHF. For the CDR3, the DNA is TGTGCCAGCAGTTACTCGACAGGGACCAGGGATTCACCCCTCCACTTT.

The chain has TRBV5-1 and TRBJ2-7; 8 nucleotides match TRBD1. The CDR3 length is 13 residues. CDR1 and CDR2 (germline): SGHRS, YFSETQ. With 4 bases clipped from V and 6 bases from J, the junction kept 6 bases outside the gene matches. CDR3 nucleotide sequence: TGCGCCAGCAGCGTAAACACAGGGGGCGAGCAGTACTTC. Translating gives CASSVNTGGEQYF.

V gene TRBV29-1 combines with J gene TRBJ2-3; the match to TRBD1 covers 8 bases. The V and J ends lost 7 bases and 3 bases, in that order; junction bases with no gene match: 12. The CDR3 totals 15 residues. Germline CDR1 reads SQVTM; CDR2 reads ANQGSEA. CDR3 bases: TGCAGCGCTACGGACAGGGCGAAGGGGACAGATACGCAGTATTTT. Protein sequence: CSATDRAKGTDTQYF.

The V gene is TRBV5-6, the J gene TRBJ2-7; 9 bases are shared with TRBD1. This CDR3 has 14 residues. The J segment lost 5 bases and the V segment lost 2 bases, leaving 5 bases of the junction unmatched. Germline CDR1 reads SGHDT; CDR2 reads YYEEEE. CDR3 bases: TGTGCCAGCAGCTTTGGGACAGGGACGAACGAGCAGTACTTC. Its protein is CASSFGTGTNEQYF.

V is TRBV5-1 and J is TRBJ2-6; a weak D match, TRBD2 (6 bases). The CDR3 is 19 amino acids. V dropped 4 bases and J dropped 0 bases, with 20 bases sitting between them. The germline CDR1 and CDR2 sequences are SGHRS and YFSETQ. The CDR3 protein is CASSLTSGTAISGANVLTF. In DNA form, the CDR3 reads TGCGCCAGCAGCCTAACCTCCGGGACTGCCATCTCTGGGGCCAACGTCCTGACTTTC. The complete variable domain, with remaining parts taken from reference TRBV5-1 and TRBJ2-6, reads KAGVTQTPRYLIKTRGQQVTLSCSPISGHRSVSWYQQTPGQGLQFLFEYFSETQRNKGNFPGRFSGRQFSNSRSEMNVSTLELGDSALYLCASSLTSGTAISGANVLTFGAGSRLTVL.

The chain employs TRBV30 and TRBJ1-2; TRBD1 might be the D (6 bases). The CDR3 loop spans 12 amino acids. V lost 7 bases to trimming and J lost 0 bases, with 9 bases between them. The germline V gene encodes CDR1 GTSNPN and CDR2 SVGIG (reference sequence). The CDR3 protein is CALQGANYGYTF. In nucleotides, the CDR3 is TGTGCCTTACAGGGAGCTAACTATGGCTACACCTTC.